This T cell receptor (beta chain) was recovered during a study of T cell responses to AZD1222 COVID-19 vaccine. As for the study in general: Pooled together were second doses at about 4 or about 12 weeks. Overall study findings and caveats: Sampling captured repertoires only after the peak T cell response. Seropositive at baseline were only a handful of AZD1222 recipients.

The protocol was immunoSEQ multiplex PCR, while the TCRdb copy is restricted to in-frame clones and leaves out a portion. The table records about 120,000 clones, approximately 85% of them present only once. Regarding this clone: Its antigen is not identified.

This CDR3 comprises 15 residues. The V end was cut by 8 bases, the J end by 0 bases, with 15 bases between. CDR1 is MDHEN and CDR2 is SYDVKM in the germline V gene. The gene calls are TRBV28 and TRBJ2-3; D possibly corresponds to TRBD2 (7 bases). The material was peripheral blood, obtained on day 0 of AZD1222 vaccination. The sequence was collected from an adult in good health. The CDR3 reads CASQDGGPSTDTQYF. The CDR3 nucleotides are TGTGCCAGCCAGGACGGGGGGCCTAGCACAGATACGCAGTATTTT.